The TCR beta chain under discussion was sequenced for a study of regulatory T cells in long-lasting Graves disease. Relying on iRepertoire HTBI primers and Arm-PCR of CDR3 regions, the team built TCR beta libraries. TCRdb re-called the multiplex PCR reads with MiXCR, one entry per CDR3 protein. The sample holds some 450,000 distinct CDR3 sequences, about 17% seen once. Documented time point: newly diagnosed GD, antithyroid drugs for less than 3 months. There was RNA extracted from PBMCs, and the TCR library was made from it. This CDR3 spans 16 amino acids. As to this clonotype: Its cognate antigen is unknown. Just one base apart from a much larger clone, this may be a read error.

Study conclusions and caveats: With a small sample size, accuracy may have been reduced. Persistent patients shared 2,500 to 3,000 public clonotypes among themselves. Newly diagnosed patients shared fewer, at around 970. Persistent disease favored TRBV28, TRBJ1-2 and TRBJ2-5.

These data were also filed under a second study, of T cells in Graves' hyperthyroidism and ophthalmopathy. From that paper: When the TCR CDR3 underwent first-round RT-PCR, the HTBI primer set was used.

The sequence was obtained from a young woman with Graves disease. Material: peripheral blood mononuclear cells (PBMCs), obtained at new diagnosis, from a patient treated with antithyroid drugs. This sequence joins TRBV12-3 or TRBV12-4 and TRBJ2-1; 9 nucleotides agree with TRBD2. The CDR3 loop reads CASRIKWAGGGNEQLF. The CDR3, as DNA: TGTGCCAGCAGGATTAAGTGGGCGGGAGGGGGGAATGAGCAGCTCTTC.